This is a list of T cell receptor beta chains from one sample in a study of OX40 agonist ivuxolimab in advanced cancers. Profiling relied on immunoSEQ multiplex PCR, and the TCRdb table lists in-frame clones only, not all of them. The table has fewer than 30,000 clones, roughly 80% seen once. Source: CD4+ or CD8+ T cells sorted from blood, taken in a trial of the OX40 agonist ivuxolimab. Receptors originate from an adult with an advanced solid tumor such as melanoma, head and neck, liver or kidney cancer. The CDR3 runs from the conserved cysteine through the conserved F or W. D genes are given only for firm matches. Expanded clones are given a class, and other clones once, few, many or no size at all.

d_gene: .
j_gene: TRBJ2-7
abundance: .
v_gene: TRBV5-5
CDR3aa: CASSWSRGAYEQYF
CDR3nt: TGTGCCAGCAGCTGGTCTCGGGGAGCCTACGAGCAGTACTTC

d_gene: .
j_gene: TRBJ1-4
abundance: .
v_gene: TRBV29-1
CDR3aa: CSGPGRDNEKLFF
CDR3nt: TGCAGCGGGCCGGGGCGGGATAATGAAAAACTGTTTTTT

d_gene: TRBD1
j_gene: TRBJ2-7
abundance: once
v_gene: TRBV5-1
CDR3aa: CASSATSGTGNEQYF
CDR3nt: TGCGCCAGCAGCGCAACCTCCGGGACAGGGAACGAGCAGTACTTC

d_gene: TRBD1
j_gene: TRBJ1-1
abundance: medium-sized
v_gene: TRBV5-1
CDR3aa: CASSFGTVVATEAFF
CDR3nt: TGCGCCAGCAGCTTCGGGACAGTGGTGGCAACTGAAGCTTTCTTT

d_gene: .
j_gene: TRBJ2-7
abundance: .
v_gene: TRBV19
CDR3aa: CASNGGTDNSYEQYF
CDR3nt: TGTGCCAGTAATGGGGGGACTGACAACTCCTACGAGCAGTACTTC

d_gene: .
j_gene: TRBJ2-3
abundance: .
v_gene: TRBV19
CDR3aa: CASSIGGHTQYF
CDR3nt: TGTGCCAGTAGTATTGGGGGCCATACGCAGTATTTT

d_gene: .
j_gene: TRBJ2-7
abundance: few
v_gene: TRBV9
CDR3aa: CASSVGTFPYEQYF
CDR3nt: TGTGCCAGCAGCGTCGGAACTTTTCCCTACGAGCAGTACTTC

d_gene: .
j_gene: TRBJ2-2
abundance: .
v_gene: TRBV9
CDR3aa: CASSVTGSTGELFF
CDR3nt: TGTGCCAGCAGCGTAACAGGGAGCACCGGGGAGCTGTTTTTT

d_gene: .
j_gene: TRBJ2-7
abundance: .
v_gene: TRBV6-6
CDR3aa: CASRLTGAYEQYF
CDR3nt: TGTGCCAGCAGGTTAACGGGGGCCTACGAGCAGTACTTC

d_gene: .
j_gene: TRBJ2-7
abundance: .
v_gene: TRBV6-5
CDR3aa: CATTWTYEQYF
CDR3nt: TGTGCCACCACCTGGACCTACGAGCAGTACTTC

d_gene: .
j_gene: TRBJ2-1
abundance: .
v_gene: TRBV4-1
CDR3aa: CASSQVSERDNEQFF
CDR3nt: TGCGCCAGCAGCCAAGTCAGTGAACGGGACAATGAGCAGTTCTTC

d_gene: TRBD1
j_gene: TRBJ1-2
abundance: .
v_gene: TRBV11-2
CDR3aa: CASSFNPGGDYGYTF
CDR3nt: TGTGCCAGCAGCTTCAATCCAGGGGGCGACTATGGCTACACCTTC

d_gene: TRBD1
j_gene: TRBJ1-1
abundance: few
v_gene: TRBV19
CDR3aa: CASSIPQGYTEAFF
CDR3nt: TGTGCCAGTAGTATTCCACAGGGGTACACTGAAGCTTTCTTT

d_gene: TRBD2
j_gene: TRBJ2-1
abundance: .
v_gene: TRBV27
CDR3aa: CASSFWTSGLVEQFF
CDR3nt: TGTGCCAGCAGTTTCTGGACTAGCGGACTTGTTGAGCAGTTCTTC

d_gene: .
j_gene: TRBJ2-3
abundance: .
v_gene: TRBV2
CDR3aa: CASSGVSGYTDTQYF
CDR3nt: TGTGCCAGCAGTGGGGTTAGCGGTTACACAGATACGCAGTATTTT

d_gene: .
j_gene: TRBJ2-7
abundance: .
v_gene: TRBV19
CDR3aa: CASSIGHEQYF
CDR3nt: TGTGCCAGTAGTATTGGGCACGAGCAGTACTTC

d_gene: .
j_gene: TRBJ2-1
abundance: .
v_gene: TRBV9
CDR3aa: CASSVGTAVTPYNEQFF
CDR3nt: TGTGCCAGCAGCGTAGGGACAGCTGTAACCCCCTACAATGAGCAGTTCTTC

d_gene: .
j_gene: TRBJ2-3
abundance: .
v_gene: TRBV27
CDR3aa: CASSYNSGHTDTQYF
CDR3nt: TGTGCCAGCAGTTATAATAGCGGACACACAGATACGCAGTATTTT

d_gene: TRBD1
j_gene: TRBJ2-5
abundance: .
v_gene: TRBV2
CDR3aa: CASSAGQAGETQYF
CDR3nt: TGTGCCAGCAGTGCAGGACAGGCTGGGGAGACCCAGTACTTC

d_gene: .
j_gene: TRBJ2-5
abundance: .
v_gene: TRBV6-5
CDR3aa: CASSYTGTDQETQYF
CDR3nt: TGTGCCAGCAGTTACACAGGGACGGATCAAGAGACCCAGTACTTC

d_gene: TRBD2
j_gene: TRBJ2-2
abundance: .
v_gene: TRBV19
CDR3aa: CASSIVGRFGELFF
CDR3nt: TGTGCCAGTAGTATAGTCGGGAGGTTCGGGGAGCTGTTTTTT

d_gene: .
j_gene: TRBJ2-1
abundance: .
v_gene: TRBV19
CDR3aa: CASSWSADYNEQFF
CDR3nt: TGTGCCAGTAGTTGGTCCGCCGACTACAATGAGCAGTTCTTC

d_gene: TRBD1
j_gene: TRBJ2-7
abundance: .
v_gene: TRBV13
CDR3aa: CASSPGTGAYEQYF
CDR3nt: TGTGCCAGCAGCCCGGGGACAGGCGCCTACGAGCAGTACTTC

d_gene: TRBD1
j_gene: TRBJ1-2
abundance: once
v_gene: TRBV5-4
CDR3aa: CASAGRQGMNYGYTF
CDR3nt: TGTGCCAGCGCAGGCAGACAGGGGATGAACTATGGCTACACCTTC

d_gene: TRBD1
j_gene: TRBJ2-1
abundance: .
v_gene: TRBV5-8
CDR3aa: CASSPSTGGEGLVYNEQFF
CDR3nt: TGTGCCAGCAGCCCATCGACAGGGGGCGAAGGTTTGGTGTACAATGAGCAGTTCTTC

d_gene: .
j_gene: TRBJ1-5
abundance: .
v_gene: TRBV30
CDR3aa: CAWSEYMGNQPQHF
CDR3nt: TGTGCCTGGAGTGAATATATGGGCAATCAGCCCCAGCATTTT

d_gene: TRBD2
j_gene: TRBJ2-7
abundance: .
v_gene: TRBV5-1
CDR3aa: CASSLVGGGFYEQYF
CDR3nt: TGCGCCAGCAGCTTGGTCGGCGGGGGATTCTACGAGCAGTACTTC

d_gene: .
j_gene: TRBJ1-2
abundance: .
v_gene: TRBV6-1
CDR3aa: CASSGPRSNYGYTF
CDR3nt: TGTGCCAGCAGCGGCCCAAGGTCCAACTATGGCTACACCTTC